The 25 T cell receptor beta chains reported below all come from one sample, sequenced in a study of metastatic and nonmetastatic thyroid tumors (dated by TCRdb to 2020 to 2022). None of the patients had been given any treatment before thyroid surgery. Library generation was performed with PCR. The instrument was an Illumina HiSeq 4000. TCRdb itself trimmed the public reads at Q25 with fastp, ran MiXCR and retained productive beta chains. For this sample there are some 69,000 clones; over 12% appear just once. About 6% of the sample lies in the top ten. The sequenced sample was blood. These receptor sequences come from a male donor with papillary thyroid cancer or a benign thyroid nodule (not recorded which). Some clones in this sample may be carry-over from other donors' samples.

This clone is medium-sized by share. The rearrangement joins TRBV6-1 to TRBJ1-6; TRBD1 matches at 7 bases. Germline values: CDR1 MNHNS, CDR2 SASEGT. With V trimmed by 3 bases and J by 5 bases, 4 bases remained unmatched. There are 15 residues in the CDR3. CDR3 DNA sequence: TGTGCCAGCAGTGAGCATCAGGGGGATAATTCACCCCTCCACTTT. This codes for CASSEHQGDNSPLHF.

In its sample, this clone was seen many times. This chain joins TRBV7-2 and TRBJ1-1; no clear D gene. The ends were cut back, 0 bases at V and 2 bases at J, with 4 bases in the middle. CDR1 is SGHTA, CDR2 FQGNSA, per germline. This CDR3 is 13 amino acids long. CDR3: CASSLALNTEAFF. CDR3 sequence (DNA): TGTGCCAGCAGCTTAGCGCTCAACACTGAAGCTTTCTTT.

This clone has a handful of counts. The junction shows a germline mismatch at one end, possibly a read error. The CDR3 loop reads CARSFTQADGELFF. CDR3 DNA sequence: TGTGCCAGAAGTTTTACACAGGCGGACGGGGAGCTGTTTTTT. This chain joins TRBV12-3 or TRBV12-4 and TRBJ2-2; perhaps TRBD1 as D (5 bases). The CDR3 contains 14 residues.

Ten or more counts support this clone. The chain is built from TRBV27 and TRBJ2-1; no firm D call. Germline assignment: CDR1 MNHEY and CDR2 SMNVEV (reference sequence). V lost 3 bases and J 9 bases, leaving 12 bases between the germline ends. This CDR3 has 13 amino acids. This CDR3 reads CASSFLESAEQFF. For the CDR3, the DNA is TGTGCCAGCAGTTTCCTCGAATCGGCTGAGCAGTTCTTC.

For this clone: At one end, the junction sequence differs from germline, possibly due to a read error. The V gene is TRBV6-4, the J gene TRBJ2-1; D might be TRBD1 (6 bases). This CDR3 comprises 13 residues. Germline assignment: CDR1 MRHNA and CDR2 SNTAGT. The CDR3 reads CASSSNRVDEHFF. CDR3 DNA sequence: TGTGCCAGCAGTTCCAACAGGGTGGATGAGCATTTCTTC.

This clone was recorded at least ten times. V is TRBV7-8 and J is TRBJ2-7; TRBD1 matches 8 bases. After removal of 3 bases from V and 5 bases from J, the junction contained 6 bases not matched to a gene. The V gene's germline CDR1 is SGHVS and CDR2 FQNEAQ. The CDR3 runs 14 residues. The CDR3 sequence is CASSFTTGADEQYF. The CDR3 DNA follows: TGTGCCAGCAGCTTTACGACAGGGGCGGACGAGCAGTACTTC.

Concerning this clone itself: A much larger clone lies a single base off, so this may be a read error. This chain links TRBV28 with TRBJ2-5; TRBD1 is a possible D gene (6 bases). From germline, CDR1 is MDHEN and CDR2 SYDVKM. This CDR3 has 13 residues. V lost 5 bases to trimming and J lost 7 bases, with 14 bases between them. CDR3 coding DNA: TGTGCCAGCAGTGACGGGACATTCGTGACCCAGTACTTC. Protein sequence: CASSDGTFVTQYF.

Many counts were recorded for this clone. The CDR3 region has the DNA TGCAGTGCTAGCGGACTCCTGTTTGGATCTGGGGCCAACGTCCTGACTTTC. Translating it yields CSASGLLFGSGANVLTF. The chain couples TRBV20-1 to TRBJ2-6; D perhaps matches TRBD2 (5 bases). Looked up from germline, CDR1 is DFQATT and CDR2 is SNEGSKA (reference sequence). V dropped 3 bases and J dropped 1 base, with 16 bases sitting between them. This CDR3 is built from 17 residues.

This clone was counted ten times or more. V and J are TRBV28 and TRBJ1-2; TRBD1 matches 12 bases. The CDR3 has 16 amino acids. Germline loops: CDR1 MDHEN, CDR2 SYDVKM. J was trimmed by 8 bases and V by 3 bases; bases with no gene match: 10. The CDR3: CASSFVPGQGANGYTF. The CDR3 DNA is TGTGCCAGCAGTTTCGTTCCGGGACAGGGGGCCAACGGCTACACCTTC.

In its sample, this clone was seen a few times. With a much larger clone just one base away, this may be a read error. This sample also contains other DNA sequences that code for the same CDR3. This sequence joins TRBV29-1 and TRBJ2-3, with D unresolved. Trimming took off 3 bases at V and 5 bases at J, with 12 bases between the two ends. This CDR3 comprises 13 residues. In germline, CDR1 is SQVTM, CDR2 ANQGSEA. Written as DNA, the CDR3 is TGCAGCGTTGATACAGCTGGAGTAGATACGCAGTATTTT. This encodes CSVDTAGVDTQYF.

In this sample, this clone turned up many times. V gene TRBV19 combines with J gene TRBJ1-2; D is possibly TRBD1 (5 bases). The CDR3 has 14 amino acids. V was trimmed by 4 bases and J by 2 bases, leaving 11 bases between them. Germline CDR1 is LNHDA and CDR2 is SQIVND (reference sequence). Here the CDR3 reads CASSNQGGNYGYTF. The CDR3 DNA reads TGTGCCAGTAGTAACCAGGGCGGGAACTATGGCTACACCTTC.

This clone was picked up a small number of times. A much larger clone sits a single nucleotide away, making a read error possible. The chain is built from TRBV28 and TRBJ1-4, with D possibly matching TRBD1 (5 bases). The CDR3 is 17 amino acids. CDR1 and CDR2 (germline): MDHEN, SYDVKM. CDR3 nucleotides: TGTGCCAGCAGTGGAGACAGTACCTGGGAAACTAATGAAAAGCTGTTTTTT. Translated, it gives CASSGDSTWETNEKLFF. Supplemented by reference TRBV28 and TRBJ1-4, the full variable domain reads DVKVTQSSRYLVKRTGEKVFLECVQDMDHENMFWYRQDPGLGLRLIYFSYDVKMKEKGDIPEGYSVSREKKERFSLILESASTNQTSMYLCASSGDSTWETNEKLFFGSGTQLSVL.

This clone occurred many times. The chain joins TRBV7-3 to TRBJ1-4, with a tentative D call TRBD1 (6 bases). V dropped 6 bases and J dropped 8 bases, with 19 bases sitting between them. The V gene's germline CDR1 is SGHTA and CDR2 FQGTGA. CDR3 size: 15 residues. The CDR3 here is CASRKTGTGGEKLFF. Here the CDR3 DNA reads TGTGCCAGCAGAAAAACCGGGACCGGGGGCGAAAAACTGTTTTTT.

The sample holds many counts of this clone. V gene TRBV7-8 combines with J gene TRBJ2-7, with D perhaps matching TRBD1 (5 bases). CDR1 and CDR2 from the germline V gene are SGHVS and FQNEAQ. The V and J ends lost 2 bases and 4 bases respectively, with 9 bases between them. The length of the CDR3 is 13 residues. The DNA for the CDR3 is TGTGCCAGCAGCTTACAACAGGATTACGAGCAGTACGTC. Translating it yields CASSLQQDYEQYV.

This chain joins TRBV12-3 or TRBV12-4 and TRBJ1-6; D is unresolved. The CDR3 runs 13 residues. Trimming stripped 7 bases from V and 7 bases from J, with 11 bases between. CDR3 nucleotides: TGTGCCAGCACCTTGACGGGGAATTCACCCCTCCACTTT. As protein: CASTLTGNSPLHF.

This clone was recorded many times. Its ends do not fully match the called genes, so a read error is possible. The sample contains more than one DNA sequence encoding this CDR3. This rearrangement joins TRBV6-1 to TRBJ2-2, with no clear D. Per germline, CDR1 MNHNS and CDR2 SASEGT. This CDR3 has 11 amino acids. The CDR3 sequence is CASRGTGELFF. The CDR3, as DNA: TGTGCTAGCAGAGGCACCGGGGAGCTGTTTTTT.

Here the CDR3 DNA reads TGTGCCAGCAGTTACTCCGGACCGGGACTTTCAGCGGGCTCCTACGAGCAGTACTTC. It yields the protein CASSYSGPGLSAGSYEQYF. The chain combines TRBV6-2 or TRBV6-3 with TRBJ2-7; maybe TRBD2 (6 bases). V dropped 0 bases and J dropped 0 bases, with 21 bases sitting between them. The CDR3 has 19 amino acids. Looked up from germline, CDR1 is MNHEY and CDR2 is SVGEGT.

This clone was observed a handful of times. The genes are TRBV6-2 or TRBV6-3 and TRBJ1-5, with TRBD1 identical over 8 bases. CDR1 is MNHEY and CDR2 is SVGEGT in the germline V gene. CDR3 length: 14 residues. V gave up 5 bases and J gave up 6 bases; unmatched junction bases: 6. The CDR3 loop reads CASSERTGLQPQHF. CDR3 nucleotides: TGTGCCAGCAGTGAAAGGACAGGGCTTCAGCCCCAGCATTTT.

This clone came up many times. Other nucleotide sequences from this sample produce the same CDR3. The rearrangement links TRBV28 to TRBJ1-2; D not resolved. The CDR3 covers 14 residues. The V and J ends lost 5 bases and 0 bases respectively, with 10 bases between them. Germline V CDR1 and CDR2: MDHEN, SYDVKM. The CDR3 spells CASSTPHPNYGYTF. The DNA for the CDR3 is TGTGCCAGCAGTACCCCACACCCTAACTATGGCTACACCTTC.

This clone was detected many times. The conserved closing phenylalanine or tryptophan is absent in this CDR3, likely reflecting a read error. This chain connects TRBV6-1 to TRBJ1-6; 8 bases match TRBD1. The CDR3 runs to 13 residues. With V trimmed by 6 bases and J by 6 bases, 1 base remained unmatched. Germline V lookup: CDR1 MNHNS, CDR2 SASEGT. The CDR3 spells CASRQGVNSPLHL. In nucleotides, the CDR3 is TGTGCCAGCAGACAGGGGGTTAATTCACCCCTCCACCTT.

This clone was counted only a few times. V and J are TRBV12-3 or TRBV12-4 and TRBJ1-2; 11 nucleotides align to TRBD1. This CDR3 region has 14 residues. Germline trimming cut 7 bases from V and 10 bases from J; bases unmatched to any gene: 11. The CDR3 coding sequence is TGTGCCAGCATCCTCCGGGACAGGGGGTTTGTCTACACCTTC. Translating gives CASILRDRGFVYTF.

This clone was picked up many times. This chain connects TRBV7-9 to TRBJ2-1; D possibly corresponds to TRBD2 (6 bases). V lost 5 bases and J 1 base, leaving 18 bases between the germline ends. There are 17 residues in the CDR3. Germline CDR1 is SEHNR and CDR2 is FQNEAQ (reference sequence). In DNA, the CDR3 is TGTGCCAGCAGCCCCCGACTCACTAGCCGATCCTACAATGAGCAGTTCTTC. Amino acid sequence: CASSPRLTSRSYNEQFF.

This clone has more than one count but fewer than ten. This clone may be a read error of a much larger clone one base away. This chain joins TRBV18 and TRBJ2-3; 7 nucleotides agree with TRBD2. V dropped 3 bases and J dropped 4; count of bases not matched to a gene: 4. CDR3 length: 14 residues. Germline V gene lookup returns CDR1 KGHSH and CDR2 LQKENI. DNA for the CDR3: TGTGCCAGCTCACCCTGGACTAGACCAGATACGCAGTATTTT. Protein sequence: CASSPWTRPDTQYF.

The J gene is TRBJ2-7, the V gene TRBV20-1; no definite D call. Germline CDR1 DFQATT, CDR2 SNEGSKA (reference sequence). The CDR3 runs to 13 residues. The CDR3 loop is CIARSSAWYEQYV. CDR3 DNA: TGCATTGCTAGAAGCAGTGCTTGGTACGAGCAGTACGTC.

The sample holds many counts of this clone. The chain links TRBV30 to TRBJ1-5; D is uncertain. From germline, CDR1 is GTSNPN and CDR2 SVGIG (reference sequence). There are 15 residues in the CDR3. V shed 0 bases and J shed 6 bases, with 15 bases lying between them. CDR3 coding DNA: TGTGCCTGGAGTGTACGTGGTTTGTATTCTCAGCCCCAGCATTTT. This translates into CAWSVRGLYSQPQHF.